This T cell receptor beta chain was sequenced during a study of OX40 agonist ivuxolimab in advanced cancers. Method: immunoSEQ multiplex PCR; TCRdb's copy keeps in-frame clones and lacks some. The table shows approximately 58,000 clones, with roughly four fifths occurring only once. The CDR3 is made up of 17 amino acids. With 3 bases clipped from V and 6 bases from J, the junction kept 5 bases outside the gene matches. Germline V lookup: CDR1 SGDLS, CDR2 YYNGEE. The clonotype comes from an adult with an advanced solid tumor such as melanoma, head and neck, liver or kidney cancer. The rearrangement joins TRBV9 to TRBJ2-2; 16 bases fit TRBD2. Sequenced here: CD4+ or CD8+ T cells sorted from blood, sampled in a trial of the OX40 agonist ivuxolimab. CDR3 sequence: CASSAGLAGGLAGELFF. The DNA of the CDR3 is TGTGCCAGCAGCGCGGGACTAGCGGGGGGGCTAGCCGGGGAGCTGTTTTTT.